Included here is one T cell receptor beta chain sequence, with context. Germline values: CDR1 LNHNV, CDR2 YYDKDF (reference sequence). The V gene end was trimmed by 0 bases and the J gene end by 3 bases; junction bases not matched to a gene: 9. This CDR3 is 19 amino acids long. The sample belongs to a study of cytomegalovirus exposure and HLA in healthy donors. Measured with immunoSEQ multiplex PCR; TCRdb has only the in-frame clones, and not every one. The table includes about 160,000 clones, more than 80% detected once. The V gene is TRBV15, the J gene TRBJ2-3, with TRBD2 matching 13 bases. The receptor was isolated from a woman aged 18-29 years in good health and CMV-seropositive. The specimen sequenced was PBMCs. The CDR3 DNA follows: TGTGCCACCAGCAGAGATTTGACTAGCGGGGGGTGGGAGACAGATACGCAGTATTTT. Protein: CATSRDLTSGGWETDTQYF.